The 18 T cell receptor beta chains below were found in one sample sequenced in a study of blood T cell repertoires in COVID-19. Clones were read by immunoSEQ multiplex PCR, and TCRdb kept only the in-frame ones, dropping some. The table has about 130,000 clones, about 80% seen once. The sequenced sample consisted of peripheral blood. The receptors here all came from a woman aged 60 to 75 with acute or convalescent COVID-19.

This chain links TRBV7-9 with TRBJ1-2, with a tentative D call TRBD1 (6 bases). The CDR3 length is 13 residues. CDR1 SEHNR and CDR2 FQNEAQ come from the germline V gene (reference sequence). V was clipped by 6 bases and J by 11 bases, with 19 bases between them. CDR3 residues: CASSPRGTKRYTF. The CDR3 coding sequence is TGTGCCAGCAGTCCCAGAGGGACAAAAAGGTACACCTTC.

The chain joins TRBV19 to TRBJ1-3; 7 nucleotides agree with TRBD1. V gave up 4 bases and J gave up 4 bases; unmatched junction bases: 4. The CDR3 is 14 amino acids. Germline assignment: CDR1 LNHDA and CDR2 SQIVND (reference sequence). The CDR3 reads CASSTGTAGNTIYF. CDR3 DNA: TGTGCCAGTAGTACTGGGACAGCCGGAAACACCATATATTTT.

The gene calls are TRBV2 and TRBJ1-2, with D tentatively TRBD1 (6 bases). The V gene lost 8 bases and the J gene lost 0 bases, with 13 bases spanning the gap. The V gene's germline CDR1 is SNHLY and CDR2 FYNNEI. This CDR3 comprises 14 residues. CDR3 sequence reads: CASQRDTSNYGYTF. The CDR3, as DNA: TGTGCCAGCCAGCGGGACACCTCTAACTATGGCTACACCTTC. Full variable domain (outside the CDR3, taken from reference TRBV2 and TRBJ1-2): EPEVTQTPSHQVTQMGQEVILRCVPISNHLYFYWYRQILGQKVEFLVSFYNNEISEKSEIFDDQFSVERPDGSNFTLKIRSTKLEDSAMYFCASQRDTSNYGYTFGSGTRLTVV.

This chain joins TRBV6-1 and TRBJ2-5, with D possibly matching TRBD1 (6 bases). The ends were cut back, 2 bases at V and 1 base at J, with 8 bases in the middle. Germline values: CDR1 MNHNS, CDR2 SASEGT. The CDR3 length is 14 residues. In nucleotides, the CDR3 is TGTGCCAGCAGTGAATTGGGGGCCCAAGAGACCCAGTACTTC. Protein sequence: CASSELGAQETQYF.

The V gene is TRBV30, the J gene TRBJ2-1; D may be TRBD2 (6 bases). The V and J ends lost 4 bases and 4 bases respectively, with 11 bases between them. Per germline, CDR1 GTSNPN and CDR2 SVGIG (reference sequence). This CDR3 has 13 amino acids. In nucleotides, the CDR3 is TGTGCCTGGATCTCCGGGGGATACAATGAGCAGTTCTTC. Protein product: CAWISGGYNEQFF.

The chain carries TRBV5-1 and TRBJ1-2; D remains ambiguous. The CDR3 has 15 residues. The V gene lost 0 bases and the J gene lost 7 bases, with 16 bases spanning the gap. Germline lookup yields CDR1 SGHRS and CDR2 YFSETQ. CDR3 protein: CASSLAVETSGGYTF. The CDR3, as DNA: TGCGCCAGCAGCTTGGCCGTTGAGACGTCGGGTGGCTACACCTTC.

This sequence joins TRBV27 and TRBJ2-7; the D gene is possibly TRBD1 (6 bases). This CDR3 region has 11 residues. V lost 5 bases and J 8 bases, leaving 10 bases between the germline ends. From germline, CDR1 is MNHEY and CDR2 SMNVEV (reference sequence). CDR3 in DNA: TGTGCCAGCAGTCTGTGGGGGCAGCAGTACTTC. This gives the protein CASSLWGQQYF.

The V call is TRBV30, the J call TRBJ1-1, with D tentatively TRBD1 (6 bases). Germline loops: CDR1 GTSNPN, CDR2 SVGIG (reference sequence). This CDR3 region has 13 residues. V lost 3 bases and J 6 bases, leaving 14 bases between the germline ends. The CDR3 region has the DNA TGTGCCTGGAGCTCCAGGGGAGGGTCTGAAGCTTTCTTT. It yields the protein CAWSSRGGSEAFF.

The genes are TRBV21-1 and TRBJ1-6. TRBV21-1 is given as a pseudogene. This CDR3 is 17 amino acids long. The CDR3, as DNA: TGTGCCAGCAGCAACCCCGGACTGAGCTCCTATAATTCACCCCTCCACTTT. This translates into CASSNPGLSSYNSPLHF.

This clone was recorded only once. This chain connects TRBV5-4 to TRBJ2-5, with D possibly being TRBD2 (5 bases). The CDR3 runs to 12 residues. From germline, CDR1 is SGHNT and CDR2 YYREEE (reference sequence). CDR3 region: CAAGNPRETQYF. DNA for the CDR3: TGTGCTGCGGGCAACCCGAGGGAGACCCAGTACTTC.

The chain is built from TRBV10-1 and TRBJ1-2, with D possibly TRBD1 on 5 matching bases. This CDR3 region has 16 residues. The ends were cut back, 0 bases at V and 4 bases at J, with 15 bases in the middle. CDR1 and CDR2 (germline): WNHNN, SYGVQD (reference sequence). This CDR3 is CASSESGGEGSYGYTF. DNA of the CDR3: TGCGCCAGCAGTGAGTCGGGAGGGGAGGGATCCTATGGCTACACCTTC.

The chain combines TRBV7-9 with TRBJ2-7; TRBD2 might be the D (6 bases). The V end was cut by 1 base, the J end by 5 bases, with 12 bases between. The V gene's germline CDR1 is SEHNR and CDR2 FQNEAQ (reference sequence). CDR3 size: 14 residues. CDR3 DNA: TGTGCCAGCAGCTTAGGTGGCGGGGCGAACGAGCAGTACGTC. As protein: CASSLGGGANEQYV.

Here the CDR3 reads CASRPSVGGSNSPLHF. For the CDR3, the DNA is TGTGCCAGCAGACCAAGTGTCGGGGGAAGTAATTCACCCCTCCACTTT. The chain combines TRBV3-1 (or the pseudogene TRBV3-2) with TRBJ1-6; a weak D match, TRBD1 (5 bases). Looked up from germline, CDR1 is LGHDT and CDR2 is YNNKEL (reference sequence). The CDR3 length is 16 residues. V lost 6 bases and J 6 bases, leaving 18 bases between the germline ends.

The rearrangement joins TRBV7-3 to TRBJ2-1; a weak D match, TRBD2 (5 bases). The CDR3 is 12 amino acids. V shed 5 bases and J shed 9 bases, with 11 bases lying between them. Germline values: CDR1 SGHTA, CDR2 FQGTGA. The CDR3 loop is CASSLAAGEQFF. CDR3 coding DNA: TGTGCCAGCAGCCTCGCCGCGGGTGAGCAGTTCTTC.

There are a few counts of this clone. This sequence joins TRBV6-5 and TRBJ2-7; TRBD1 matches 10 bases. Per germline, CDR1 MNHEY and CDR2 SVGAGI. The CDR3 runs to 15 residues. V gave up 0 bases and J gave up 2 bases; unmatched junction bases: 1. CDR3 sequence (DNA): TGTGCCAGCAGTTACTCGGGACAGGGGACCTACGAGCAGTACTTC. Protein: CASSYSGQGTYEQYF.

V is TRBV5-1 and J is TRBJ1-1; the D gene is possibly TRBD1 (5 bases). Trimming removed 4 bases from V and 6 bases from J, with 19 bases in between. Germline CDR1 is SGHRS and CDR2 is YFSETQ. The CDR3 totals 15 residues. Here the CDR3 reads CASSPNRAGMAEAFF. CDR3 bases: TGCGCCAGCAGCCCCAATCGAGCAGGGATGGCTGAAGCTTTCTTT.

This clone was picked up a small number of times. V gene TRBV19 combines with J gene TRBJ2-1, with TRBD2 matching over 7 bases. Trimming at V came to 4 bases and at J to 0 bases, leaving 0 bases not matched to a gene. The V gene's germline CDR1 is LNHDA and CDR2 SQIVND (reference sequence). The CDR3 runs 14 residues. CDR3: CASSTGGSYNEQFF. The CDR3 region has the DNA TGTGCCAGTAGTACGGGGGGCTCCTACAATGAGCAGTTCTTC.

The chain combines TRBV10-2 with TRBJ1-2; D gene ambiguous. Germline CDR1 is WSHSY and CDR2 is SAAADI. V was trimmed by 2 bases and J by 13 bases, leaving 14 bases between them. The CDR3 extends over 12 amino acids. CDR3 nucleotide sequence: TGCGCCAGCAGTGAGGGTGTGGTTCACGGCACCTTC. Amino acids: CASSEGVVHGTF.